Here is one T cell receptor (beta chain) with its context. The entry originates in a study of control samples from healthy donors and cancer patients. The table came from immunoSEQ multiplex PCR; TCRdb's copy has only in-frame clones and leaves some out. The data hold around 41,000 clones, with around four fifths observed a single time. The sequenced material came from PBMCs. The origin of this receptor is a woman aged 60-70 years with lung cancer.

The CDR3 nucleotides read TGTGCCAGCAGCTCGTCTAGCGGACGTCGCCCTGGGGAGCTGTTTTTT. Its translation is CASSSSSGRRPGELFF. The V call is TRBV7-3, the J call TRBJ2-2; 7 bases are shared with TRBD2. The germline V gene has CDR1 SGHTA and CDR2 FQGTGA. CDR3 length equals 16 residues. Trimming removed 4 bases from V and 8 bases from J; junction bases left unmatched: 13.